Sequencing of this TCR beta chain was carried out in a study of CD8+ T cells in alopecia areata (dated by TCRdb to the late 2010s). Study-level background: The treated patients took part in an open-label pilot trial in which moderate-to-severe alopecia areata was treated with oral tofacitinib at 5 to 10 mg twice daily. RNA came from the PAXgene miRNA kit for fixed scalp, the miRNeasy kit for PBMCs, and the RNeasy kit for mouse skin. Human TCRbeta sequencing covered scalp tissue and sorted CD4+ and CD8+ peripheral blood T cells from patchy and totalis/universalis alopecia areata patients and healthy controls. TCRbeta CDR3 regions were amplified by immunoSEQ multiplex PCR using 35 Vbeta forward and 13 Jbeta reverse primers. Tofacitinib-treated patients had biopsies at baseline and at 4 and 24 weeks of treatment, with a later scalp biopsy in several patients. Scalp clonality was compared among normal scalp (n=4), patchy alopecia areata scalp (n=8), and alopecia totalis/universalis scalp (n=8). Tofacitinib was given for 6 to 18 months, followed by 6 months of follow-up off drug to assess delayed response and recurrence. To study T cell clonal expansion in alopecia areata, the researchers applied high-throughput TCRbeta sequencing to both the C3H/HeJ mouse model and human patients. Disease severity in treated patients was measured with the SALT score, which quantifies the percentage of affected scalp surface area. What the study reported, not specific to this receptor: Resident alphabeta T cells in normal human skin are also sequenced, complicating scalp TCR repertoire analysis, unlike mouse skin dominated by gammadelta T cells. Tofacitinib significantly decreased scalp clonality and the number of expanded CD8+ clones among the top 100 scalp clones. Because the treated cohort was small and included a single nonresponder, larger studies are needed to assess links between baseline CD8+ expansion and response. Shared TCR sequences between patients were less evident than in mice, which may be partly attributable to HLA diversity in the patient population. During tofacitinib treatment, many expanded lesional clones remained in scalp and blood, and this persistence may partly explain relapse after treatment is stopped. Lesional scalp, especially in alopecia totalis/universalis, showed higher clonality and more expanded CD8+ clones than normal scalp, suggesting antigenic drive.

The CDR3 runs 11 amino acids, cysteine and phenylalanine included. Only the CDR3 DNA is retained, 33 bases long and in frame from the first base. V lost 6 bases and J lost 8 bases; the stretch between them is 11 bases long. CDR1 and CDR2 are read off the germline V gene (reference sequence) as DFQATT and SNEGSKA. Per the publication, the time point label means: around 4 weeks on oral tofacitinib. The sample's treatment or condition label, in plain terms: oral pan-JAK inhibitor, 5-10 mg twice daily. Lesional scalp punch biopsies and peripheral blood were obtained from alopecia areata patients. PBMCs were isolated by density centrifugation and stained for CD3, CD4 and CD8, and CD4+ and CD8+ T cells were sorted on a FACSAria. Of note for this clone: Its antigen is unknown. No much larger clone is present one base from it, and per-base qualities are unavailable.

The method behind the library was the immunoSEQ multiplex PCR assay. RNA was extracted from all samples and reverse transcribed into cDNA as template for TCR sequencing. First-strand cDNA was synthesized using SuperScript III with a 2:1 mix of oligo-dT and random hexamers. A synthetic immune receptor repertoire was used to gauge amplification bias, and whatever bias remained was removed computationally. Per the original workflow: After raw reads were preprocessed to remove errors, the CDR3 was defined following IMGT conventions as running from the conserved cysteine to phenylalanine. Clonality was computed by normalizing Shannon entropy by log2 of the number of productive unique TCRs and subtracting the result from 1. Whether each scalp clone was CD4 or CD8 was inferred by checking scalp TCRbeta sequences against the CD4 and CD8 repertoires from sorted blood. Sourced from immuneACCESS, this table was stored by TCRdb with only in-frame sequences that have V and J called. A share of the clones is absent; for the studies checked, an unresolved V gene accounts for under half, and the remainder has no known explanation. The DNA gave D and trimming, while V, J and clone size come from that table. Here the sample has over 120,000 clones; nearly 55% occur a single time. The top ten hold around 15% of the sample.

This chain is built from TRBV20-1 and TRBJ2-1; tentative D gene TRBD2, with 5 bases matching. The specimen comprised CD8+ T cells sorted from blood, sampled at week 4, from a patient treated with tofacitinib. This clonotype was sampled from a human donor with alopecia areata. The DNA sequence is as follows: TGCAGTGCACGAGCGAGGGATGAGCAGTTCTTC. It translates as CSARARDEQFF.